These 32 T cell receptor beta chains came from one sample sequenced in a study of OX40 agonist ivuxolimab in advanced cancers. The repertoire was sequenced with immunoSEQ multiplex PCR; TCRdb's copy has only in-frame clones and lacks some. The data hold roughly 63,000 clones, with 85% to 90% observed a single time. This specimen was CD4+ or CD8+ T cells sorted from blood, taken in a trial of the OX40 agonist ivuxolimab. Receptors originate from an adult with an advanced solid tumor such as melanoma, head and neck, liver or kidney cancer.

The rearrangement links TRBV5-1 to TRBJ2-7; 10 bases match TRBD2. CDR1 is SGHRS, CDR2 YFSETQ, per germline. The CDR3 has 16 amino acids. V lost 4 bases, J lost 6 bases, and 13 bases stayed unmatched. The CDR3 DNA reads TGCGCCAGCAGCCCCGGAAGCCTAGCGGGAGCCAGCGAGCAGTACTTC. Its translation is CASSPGSLAGASEQYF.

This rearrangement joins TRBV28 to TRBJ2-7; no clear D. This CDR3 is 14 amino acids long. V lost 7 bases to trimming and J lost 3 bases, with 16 bases between them. Germline CDR1 MDHEN, CDR2 SYDVKM. The CDR3 nucleotides are TGTGCCAGCATTCCTTCGCGACATAACTACGAGCAGTACTTC. It yields the protein CASIPSRHNYEQYF.

This chain links TRBV5-4 with TRBJ2-3; D may be TRBD1 (6 bases). The CDR3 extends over 14 amino acids. Looked up from germline, CDR1 is SGHNT and CDR2 is YYREEE (reference sequence). V lost 4 bases and J 7 bases, leaving 16 bases between the germline ends. The chain's CDR3 is CASSQDSSVHTQYF. The CDR3 DNA sequence: TGTGCCAGCAGCCAGGACAGCTCGGTACATACGCAGTATTTT.

This clone was detected once. V gene TRBV5-1 combines with J gene TRBJ1-2, with a weak D call TRBD1 (5 bases). The CDR3 consists of 13 residues. Per germline, CDR1 SGHRS and CDR2 YFSETQ. V dropped 0 bases and J dropped 7 bases, with 10 bases sitting between them. Here the CDR3 DNA reads TGCGCCAGCAGCTTGGGGAGGGGATCTGGCTACACCTTC. Translation gives CASSLGRGSGYTF.

The V call is TRBV28, the J call TRBJ1-1; D is unresolved. CDR3 size: 17 residues. V was pared by 0 bases and J by 0 bases, with 14 bases between. Per the germline V gene, CDR1 is MDHEN and CDR2 is SYDVKM. CDR3 region: CASSLWDLSGMNTEAFF. The CDR3 coding sequence is TGTGCCAGCAGTTTATGGGACCTCAGCGGAATGAACACTGAAGCTTTCTTT. The full variable domain, completed using reference TRBV28 and TRBJ1-1, is DVKVTQSSRYLVKRTGEKVFLECVQDMDHENMFWYRQDPGLGLRLIYFSYDVKMKEKGDIPEGYSVSREKKERFSLILESASTNQTSMYLCASSLWDLSGMNTEAFFGQGTRLTVV.

The rearrangement uses TRBV5-4 and TRBJ2-7, with D unresolved. CDR3 length: 13 amino acids. CDR1 and CDR2 (germline): SGHNT, YYREEE (reference sequence). Trimming took 0 bases from V and 3 from J, leaving 7 bases between them. This chain's CDR3 is CASSLDSYYEQYF. The CDR3 DNA is TGTGCCAGCAGCTTGGACAGTTACTACGAGCAGTACTTC.

V is TRBV10-3 and J is TRBJ2-2; 7 bases align to TRBD1. Looked up from germline, CDR1 is ENHRY and CDR2 is SYGVKD. The CDR3 is 14 residues long. The trim removed 6 bases at V and 7 bases at J, leaving 8 bases unmatched. The CDR3 DNA reads as TGTGCCATCAGGGAAGGGGGCAACGACGGGGAGCTGTTTTTT. This codes for CAIREGGNDGELFF.

The chain couples TRBV5-4 to TRBJ1-2, with D possibly being TRBD1 (6 bases). The CDR3 is 14 residues long. The germline V and J ends were trimmed by 4 bases and 4 bases, with 14 bases remaining between them. From germline, CDR1 is SGHNT and CDR2 YYREEE (reference sequence). Here the CDR3 reads CASSVSTGTYGYTF. The CDR3 DNA sequence: TGTGCCAGCAGCGTCTCGACAGGCACCTATGGCTACACCTTC. Full variable domain (missing parts from reference TRBV5-4 and TRBJ1-2): ETGVTQSPTHLIKTRGQQVTLRCSSQSGHNTVSWYQQALGQGPQFIFQYYREEENGRGNFPPRFSGLQFPNYSSELNVNALELDDSALYLCASSVSTGTYGYTFGSGTRLTVV.

CDR3 DNA sequence: TGTGCCAGCAGCTTTCGGACCGGGGAGCTGTTTTTT. Translation gives CASSFRTGELFF. The chain joins TRBV11-3 to TRBJ2-2, with no clear D. CDR3 length equals 12 residues. V shed 3 bases and J shed 5 bases, with 4 bases lying between them. In germline, CDR1 is SGHNT, CDR2 YENEEA.

V gene TRBV2 combines with J gene TRBJ2-7; no definite D call. Germline V gene lookup returns CDR1 SNHLY and CDR2 FYNNEI. The ends were cut back, 7 bases at V and 6 bases at J, with 16 bases in the middle. CDR3 length: 13 amino acids. The CDR3 loop is CASTLDPGGEQYF. CDR3 nucleotides: TGTGCCAGCACCCTAGACCCCGGTGGCGAGCAGTACTTC.

The chain combines TRBV6-1 with TRBJ2-1, with TRBD1 matching 11 bases. J gave up 4 bases and V 7 bases, and 6 bases lay outside the gene matches. CDR1 and CDR2 (germline): MNHNS, SASEGT. This CDR3 is 15 amino acids long. CDR3 nucleotide sequence: TGTGCCAGCATCCTTGGGACAGGGGGGTACAATGAGCAGTTCTTC. This sequence encodes CASILGTGGYNEQFF.

The V and J genes are TRBV11-2 and TRBJ2-1; D ambiguous. The CDR3 is made up of 13 amino acids. Between the trimmed V and J ends, which lost 5 bases and 8 bases, there was a span of 13 bases. In germline, CDR1 is SGHAT, CDR2 FQNNGV. DNA for the CDR3: TGTGCCAGCAGCCCCCAATTGGCGTATGAGCAGTTCTTC. Amino acid sequence: CASSPQLAYEQFF.

The rearrangement joins TRBV19 to TRBJ1-5; TRBD1 matches 7 bases. Germline lookup yields CDR1 LNHDA and CDR2 SQIVND (reference sequence). V lost 4 bases, J lost 3 bases, and 6 bases stayed unmatched. The CDR3 is 15 residues long. CDR3: CASSSGTADNQPQHF. For the CDR3, the DNA is TGTGCCAGTAGTAGCGGGACAGCTGACAATCAGCCCCAGCATTTT. Full variable domain (outside the CDR3, taken from reference TRBV19 and TRBJ1-5): DGGITQSPKYLFRKEGQNVTLSCEQNLNHDAMYWYRQDPGQGLRLIYYSQIVNDFQKGDIAEGYSVSREKKESFPLTVTSAQKNPTAFYLCASSSGTADNQPQHFGDGTRLSIL.

The chain uses TRBV5-1 and TRBJ2-3; TRBD1 is a possible D gene (5 bases). There are 15 residues in the CDR3. Germline-derived CDR1 and CDR2 are SGHRS and YFSETQ. V was cut by 2 bases and J by 1 base, with 11 bases left in between. CDR3 in amino acids: CASSLIGAGTDTQYF. In DNA, the CDR3 is TGCGCCAGCAGCTTAATAGGGGCTGGCACAGATACGCAGTATTTT. The full variable domain, its missing parts supplied by reference TRBV5-1 and TRBJ2-3, is KAGVTQTPRYLIKTRGQQVTLSCSPISGHRSVSWYQQTPGQGLQFLFEYFSETQRNKGNFPGRFSGRQFSNSRSEMNVSTLELGDSALYLCASSLIGAGTDTQYFGPGTRLTVL.

This clone was observed once. The chain combines TRBV20-1 with TRBJ2-7; maybe TRBD1 (5 bases). Germline-derived CDR1 and CDR2 are DFQATT and SNEGSKA (reference sequence). Trimming took 3 bases from V and 4 from J, leaving 7 bases between them. This CDR3 is 11 amino acids long. CDR3 sequence: CSASDSYEQYF. The CDR3 nucleotides read TGCAGTGCTAGCGACAGTTACGAGCAGTACTTC.

The chain recombines TRBV7-2 with TRBJ1-3, with TRBD1 as a possible D gene (5 bases). The CDR3 has 16 residues. The germline V and J ends were trimmed by 3 bases and 0 bases, with 12 bases remaining between them. Looked up from germline, CDR1 is SGHTA and CDR2 is FQGNSA. CDR3 nucleotides: TGTGCCAGCAGCTTGGTAGGGACTCTCTCTGGAAACACCATATATTTT. This gives the protein CASSLVGTLSGNTIYF.

In its sample, this clone was seen once. The chain is built from TRBV19 and TRBJ1-1; no definite D call. The CDR3 is 14 residues long. The V gene lost 4 bases and the J gene lost 0 bases, with 9 bases spanning the gap. Germline V gives CDR1 LNHDA, CDR2 SQIVND (reference sequence). The CDR3 protein is CASSSRLMNTEAFF. The DNA of the CDR3 is TGTGCCAGTAGTAGTAGGTTAATGAACACTGAAGCTTTCTTT.

The V gene is TRBV10-2, the J gene TRBJ2-7; TRBD1 or TRBD2 may be the D gene (5 bases each). The CDR3 extends over 15 amino acids. The V and J ends lost 4 bases and 3 bases respectively, with 16 bases between them. The germline gives CDR1 WSHSY, CDR2 SAAADI. The CDR3 DNA is TGCGCCAGCAGTGCCTCCACCGGGGCGGGCTACGAGCAGTACTTC. Protein sequence: CASSASTGAGYEQYF.

The V gene is TRBV19, the J gene TRBJ1-1; D gene uncertain. Germline CDR1 is LNHDA and CDR2 is SQIVND (reference sequence). The CDR3 has 15 amino acids. V was cut by 5 bases and J by 0 bases, with 13 bases left in between. The CDR3 loop reads CASSSRSAMNTEAFF. The CDR3 region has the DNA TGTGCCAGTAGTTCAAGGAGCGCTATGAACACTGAAGCTTTCTTT.

The chain has TRBV5-1 and TRBJ1-1, with a possible D match to TRBD1 (5 bases). With 3 bases removed from V and 0 bases from J, the gap between germline ends came to 9 bases. Germline CDR1 and CDR2: SGHRS and YFSETQ. CDR3 size: 14 residues. CDR3 sequence (DNA): TGCGCCAGCAGCTCAGGGCCTATGAACACTGAAGCTTTCTTT. Encoded protein: CASSSGPMNTEAFF.

The chain couples TRBV28 to TRBJ1-4; the D gene is possibly TRBD1 (6 bases). The germline gives CDR1 MDHEN, CDR2 SYDVKM. The CDR3 runs to 16 residues. Trimming pared 3 bases from V and 3 bases from J, leaving 14 bases between. This CDR3 is CASSFSGGPANEKLFF. In DNA form, the CDR3 reads TGTGCCAGCAGTTTTTCGGGGGGCCCGGCTAATGAAAAACTGTTTTTT.

Only a few counts were recorded for this clone. The chain joins TRBV5-1 to TRBJ2-2; 7 bases are a match to TRBD1. V lost 0 bases and J lost 2; bases outside the gene matches: 7. Germline-derived CDR1 and CDR2 are SGHRS and YFSETQ. The CDR3 is 17 amino acids. The CDR3: CASSLGYRDSNTGELFF. CDR3 DNA sequence: TGCGCCAGCAGCTTGGGATACCGGGACAGCAACACCGGGGAGCTGTTTTTT. The full variable domain, its missing parts supplied by reference TRBV5-1 and TRBJ2-2, is KAGVTQTPRYLIKTRGQQVTLSCSPISGHRSVSWYQQTPGQGLQFLFEYFSETQRNKGNFPGRFSGRQFSNSRSEMNVSTLELGDSALYLCASSLGYRDSNTGELFFGEGSRLTVL.

The rearrangement uses TRBV19 and TRBJ2-2; maybe TRBD1 (6 bases). The ends were cut back, 4 bases at V and 6 bases at J, with 15 bases in the middle. This CDR3 is built from 15 residues. Germline V lookup: CDR1 LNHDA, CDR2 SQIVND (reference sequence). This CDR3 is CASSTSGVSAGELFF. CDR3 bases: TGTGCCAGTAGTACCTCAGGGGTCTCGGCCGGGGAGCTGTTTTTT.

The gene calls are TRBV27 and TRBJ1-2, with unresolved D. Between the trimmed V and J ends, which lost 7 bases and 2 bases, there was a span of 14 bases. Germline V gene data show CDR1 as MNHEY and CDR2 as SMNVEV (reference sequence). The CDR3 covers 14 residues. The CDR3, as DNA: TGTGCCAGCAACCCTATAGGATCGAACTATGGCTACACCTTC. It specifies CASNPIGSNYGYTF.

The rearrangement uses TRBV2 and TRBJ2-5, with 7 positions matching TRBD1. The DNA end is a closer match to TRBJ2-7, so the J assignment may be wrong. The length of the CDR3 is 12 residues. Germline V gene lookup returns CDR1 SNHLY and CDR2 FYNNEI. The CDR3 nucleotides read TGTGCCAGCAGGTCAGGGGGCTACGAGCAGTACTTC. Protein: CASRSGGYEQYF.

This clone was found once. The rearrangement uses TRBV29-1 and TRBJ1-2, with D possibly matching TRBD1 (5 bases). The CDR3 is made up of 13 amino acids. Trimming shortened V by 6 bases and J by 3 bases, and 14 bases separated the two germline ends. Per germline, CDR1 SQVTM and CDR2 ANQGSEA. The CDR3 reads CSVETVGDYGYTF. Written as DNA, the CDR3 is TGCAGCGTGGAGACAGTGGGCGACTATGGCTACACCTTC. The complete variable domain, with remaining parts taken from reference TRBV29-1 and TRBJ1-2, reads SAVISQKPSRDICQRGTSLTIQCQVDSQVTMMFWYRQQPGQSLTLIATANQGSEATYESGFVIDKFPISRPNLTFSTLTVSNMSPEDSSIYLCSVETVGDYGYTFGSGTRLTVV.

V usage is TRBV6-1 and J usage is TRBJ2-7; tentative D call: TRBD1 (5 bases). The ends were cut back, 4 bases at V and 3 bases at J, with 10 bases in the middle. Germline values: CDR1 MNHNS, CDR2 SASEGT. This CDR3 is 13 amino acids long. Here the CDR3 reads CASSARGLYEQYF. CDR3 nucleotides: TGTGCCAGCAGTGCTAGGGGCCTCTACGAGCAGTACTTC.

The chain links TRBV6-1 to TRBJ2-7, with 7 bases fitting TRBD1. CDR3 length equals 13 residues. With V trimmed by 5 bases and J by 0 bases, 1 base remained unmatched. Germline CDR1 reads MNHNS; CDR2 reads SASEGT. The CDR3 bases are TGTGCCAGCAGTAGACAGGGCTCCTACGAGCAGTACTTC. Translated, it gives CASSRQGSYEQYF.

This clone was detected only a few times. This chain uses TRBV10-3 with TRBJ2-7; tentatively, D is TRBD1 (6 bases). V lost 3 bases and J 2 bases, leaving 11 bases between the germline ends. Germline assignment: CDR1 ENHRY and CDR2 SYGVKD. This CDR3 comprises 14 residues. The CDR3 protein is CAISDGRGAYEQYF. DNA of the CDR3: TGTGCCATCAGTGATGGCAGGGGAGCCTACGAGCAGTACTTC.

The CDR3 is CASNPTGDRLLDQPQHF. Here the CDR3 DNA reads TGTGCCAGCAACCCTACGGGGGACAGACTCCTGGATCAGCCCCAGCATTTT. The gene calls are TRBV27 and TRBJ1-5; 7 bases are shared with TRBD1. Germline CDR1 reads MNHEY; CDR2 reads SMNVEV (reference sequence). The CDR3 length is 17 residues. Trimming at V came to 7 bases and at J to 5 bases, leaving 17 bases not matched to a gene.

There are a few counts of this clone. The chain recombines TRBV5-6 with TRBJ1-2; D call uncertain. Between the trimmed V and J ends, which lost 0 bases and 3 bases, there was a span of 6 bases. The CDR3 length is 13 residues. CDR1 and CDR2 (germline): SGHDT, YYEEEE. This CDR3 is CASSLGTDYGYTF. CDR3 in DNA: TGTGCCAGCAGCTTGGGGACGGACTATGGCTACACCTTC.

The chain is built from TRBV5-1 and TRBJ2-1; 9 bases are a match to TRBD2. The germline gives CDR1 SGHRS, CDR2 YFSETQ. Trimming cost V 5 bases and J 3 bases; bases outside gene matches: 3. This CDR3 region has 14 residues. As DNA, the CDR3 is TGCGCCAGCAGTAATAGCGGGGGCTACAATGAGCAGTTCTTC. This sequence encodes CASSNSGGYNEQFF.